This T cell receptor beta chain was profiled in a study of blood T cell repertoires in COVID-19. Produced via immunoSEQ multiplex PCR; TCRdb's table is partial and in-frame only. The sample lists 100,000 to 140,000 clones, roughly 80% seen once, with around 4.2% in the top ten. Trimming took 8 bases from V and 2 from J, leaving 16 bases between them. The germline V gene has CDR1 KGHSH and CDR2 LQKENI. CDR3 size: 15 residues. What was sequenced was peripheral blood. The sequence was collected from a human donor in a cohort sampled during active COVID-19. V is TRBV18 and J is TRBJ1-5; a possible D gene is TRBD1 (5 bases). The CDR3, as DNA: TGTGCCAGCCGAAAAGGTGGGGCCGGCAATCAGCCCCAGCATTTT. This encodes CASRKGGAGNQPQHF.